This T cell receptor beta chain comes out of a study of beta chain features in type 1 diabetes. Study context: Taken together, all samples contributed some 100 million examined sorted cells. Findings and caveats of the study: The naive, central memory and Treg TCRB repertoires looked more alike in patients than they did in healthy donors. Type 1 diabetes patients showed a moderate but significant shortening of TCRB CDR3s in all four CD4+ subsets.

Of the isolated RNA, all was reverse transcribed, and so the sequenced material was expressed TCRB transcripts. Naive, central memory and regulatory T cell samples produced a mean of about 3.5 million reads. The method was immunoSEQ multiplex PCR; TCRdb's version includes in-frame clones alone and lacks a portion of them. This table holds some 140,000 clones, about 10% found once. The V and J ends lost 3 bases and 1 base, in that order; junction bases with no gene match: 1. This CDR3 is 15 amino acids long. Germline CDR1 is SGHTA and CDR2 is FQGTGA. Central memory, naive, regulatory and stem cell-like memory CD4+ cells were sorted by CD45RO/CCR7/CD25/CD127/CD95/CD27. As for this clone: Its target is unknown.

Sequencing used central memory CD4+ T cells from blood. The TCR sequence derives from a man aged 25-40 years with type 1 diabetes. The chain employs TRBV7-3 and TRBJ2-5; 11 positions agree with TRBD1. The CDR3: CASSLGQGGQETQYF. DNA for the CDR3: TGTGCCAGCAGCTTGGGACAGGGGGGCCAAGAGACCCAGTACTTC. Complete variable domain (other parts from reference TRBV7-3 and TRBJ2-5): GAGVSQTPSNKVTEKGKYVELRCDPISGHTALYWYRQSLGQGPEFLIYFQGTGAADDSGLPNDRFFAVRPEGSVSTLKIQRTERGDSAVYLCASSLGQGGQETQYFGPGTRLLVL.